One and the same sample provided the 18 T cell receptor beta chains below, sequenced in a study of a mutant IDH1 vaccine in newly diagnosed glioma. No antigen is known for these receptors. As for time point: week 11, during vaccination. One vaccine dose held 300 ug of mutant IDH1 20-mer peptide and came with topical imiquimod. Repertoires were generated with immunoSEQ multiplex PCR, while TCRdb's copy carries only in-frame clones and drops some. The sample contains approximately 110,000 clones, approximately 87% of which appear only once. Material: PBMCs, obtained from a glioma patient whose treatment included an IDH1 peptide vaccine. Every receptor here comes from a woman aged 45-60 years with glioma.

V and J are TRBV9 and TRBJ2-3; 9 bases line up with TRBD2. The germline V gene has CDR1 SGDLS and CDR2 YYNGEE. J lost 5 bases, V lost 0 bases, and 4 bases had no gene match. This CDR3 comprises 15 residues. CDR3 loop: CASSVGGRAIDTQYF. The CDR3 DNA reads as TGTGCCAGCAGCGTAGGCGGGAGGGCCATAGATACGCAGTATTTT.

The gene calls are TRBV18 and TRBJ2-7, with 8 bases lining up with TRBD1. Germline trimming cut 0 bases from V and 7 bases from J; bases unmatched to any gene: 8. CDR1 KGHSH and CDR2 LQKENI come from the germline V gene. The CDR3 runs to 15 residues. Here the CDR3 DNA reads TGTGCCAGCTCACCACCCGGGACAGGCGTGGGGGAGCAGTACTTC. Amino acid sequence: CASSPPGTGVGEQYF.

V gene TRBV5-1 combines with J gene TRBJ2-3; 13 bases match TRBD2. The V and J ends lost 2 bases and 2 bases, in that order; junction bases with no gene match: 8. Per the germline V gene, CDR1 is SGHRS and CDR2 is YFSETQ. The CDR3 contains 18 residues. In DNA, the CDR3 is TGCGCCAGCAGCTTCGGACTAGCGGGAGCCCCCTACACAGATACGCAGTATTTT. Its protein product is CASSFGLAGAPYTDTQYF.

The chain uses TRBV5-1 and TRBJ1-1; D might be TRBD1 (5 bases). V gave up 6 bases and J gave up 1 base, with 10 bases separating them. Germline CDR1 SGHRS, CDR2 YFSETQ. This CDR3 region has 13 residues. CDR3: CASKDQGNTEAFF. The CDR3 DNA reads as TGCGCCAGCAAAGACCAGGGGAACACTGAAGCTTTCTTT.

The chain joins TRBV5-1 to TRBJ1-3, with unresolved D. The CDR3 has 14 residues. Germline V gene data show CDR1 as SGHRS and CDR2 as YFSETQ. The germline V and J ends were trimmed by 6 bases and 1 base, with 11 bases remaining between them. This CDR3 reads CASTVGGSGNTIYF. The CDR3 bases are TGCGCCAGCACTGTAGGTGGTTCTGGAAACACCATATATTTT.

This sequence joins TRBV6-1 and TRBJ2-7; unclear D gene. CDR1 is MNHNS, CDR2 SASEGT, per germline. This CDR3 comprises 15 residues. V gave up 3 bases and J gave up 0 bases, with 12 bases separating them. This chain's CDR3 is CASSEFFGSSYEQYF. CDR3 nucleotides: TGTGCCAGCAGTGAGTTTTTCGGGTCCTCCTACGAGCAGTACTTC.

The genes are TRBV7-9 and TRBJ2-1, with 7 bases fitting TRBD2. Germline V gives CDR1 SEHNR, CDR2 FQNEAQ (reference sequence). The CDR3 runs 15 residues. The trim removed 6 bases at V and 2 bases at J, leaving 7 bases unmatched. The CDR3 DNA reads TGTGCCAGCAGTCGTGCGGGAGCGGCCTACAATGAGCAGTTCTTC. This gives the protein CASSRAGAAYNEQFF.

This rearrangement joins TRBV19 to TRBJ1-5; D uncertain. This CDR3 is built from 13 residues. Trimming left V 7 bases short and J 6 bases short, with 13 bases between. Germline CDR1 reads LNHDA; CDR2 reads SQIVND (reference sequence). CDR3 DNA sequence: TGTGCCAGTAACCCAGGCCCCAGTCAGCCCCAGCATTTT. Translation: CASNPGPSQPQHF.

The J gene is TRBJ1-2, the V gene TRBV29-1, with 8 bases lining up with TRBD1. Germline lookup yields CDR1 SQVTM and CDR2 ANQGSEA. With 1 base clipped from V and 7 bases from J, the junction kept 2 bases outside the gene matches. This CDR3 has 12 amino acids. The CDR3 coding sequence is TGCAGCGTTGAAGCAGGGGGCCTTGGCTACACCTTC. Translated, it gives CSVEAGGLGYTF.

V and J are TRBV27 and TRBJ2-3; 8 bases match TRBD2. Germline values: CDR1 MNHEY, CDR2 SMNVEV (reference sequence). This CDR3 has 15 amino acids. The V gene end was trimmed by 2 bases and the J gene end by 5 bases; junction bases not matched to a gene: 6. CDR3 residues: CASSLGTSIRDTQYF. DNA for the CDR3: TGTGCCAGCAGTTTAGGGACTAGTATTCGAGATACGCAGTATTTT.

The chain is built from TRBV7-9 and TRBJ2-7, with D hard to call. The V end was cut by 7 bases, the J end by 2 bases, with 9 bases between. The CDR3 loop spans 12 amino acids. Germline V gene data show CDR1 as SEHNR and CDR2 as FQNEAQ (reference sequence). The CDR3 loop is CASTPRAYEQYF. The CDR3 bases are TGTGCCAGCACCCCTCGGGCCTACGAGCAGTACTTC.

CDR3 residues: CASLSGATNTEAFF. CDR3 nucleotide sequence: TGTGCCAGTCTCTCCGGTGCCACGAACACTGAAGCTTTCTTT. V is TRBV19 and J is TRBJ1-1, with no clear D. The germline CDR1 and CDR2 sequences are LNHDA and SQIVND (reference sequence). This CDR3 spans 14 amino acids. The germline V and J ends were trimmed by 8 bases and 1 base, with 14 bases remaining between them.

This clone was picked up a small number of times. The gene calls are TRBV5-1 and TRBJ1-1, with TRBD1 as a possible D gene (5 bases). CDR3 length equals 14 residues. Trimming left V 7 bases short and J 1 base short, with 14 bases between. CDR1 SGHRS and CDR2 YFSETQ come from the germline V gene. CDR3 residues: CASVPGPSNTEAFF. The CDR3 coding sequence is TGCGCCAGCGTCCCGGGACCCTCGAACACTGAAGCTTTCTTT.

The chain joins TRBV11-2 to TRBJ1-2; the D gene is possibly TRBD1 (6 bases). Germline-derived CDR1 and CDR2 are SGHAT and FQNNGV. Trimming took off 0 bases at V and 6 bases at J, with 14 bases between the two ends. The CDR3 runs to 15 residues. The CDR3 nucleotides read TGTGCCAGCAGCTTAGATGGTAACGGGGGGCATGGCTACACCTTC. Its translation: CASSLDGNGGHGYTF.

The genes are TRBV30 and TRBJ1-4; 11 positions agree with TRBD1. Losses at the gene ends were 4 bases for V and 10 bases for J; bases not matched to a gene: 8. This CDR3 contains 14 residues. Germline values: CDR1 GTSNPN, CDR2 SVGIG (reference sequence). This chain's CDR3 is CAWMLGQGVGKLFF. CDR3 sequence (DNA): TGTGCCTGGATGTTGGGACAGGGGGTGGGAAAACTGTTTTTT.

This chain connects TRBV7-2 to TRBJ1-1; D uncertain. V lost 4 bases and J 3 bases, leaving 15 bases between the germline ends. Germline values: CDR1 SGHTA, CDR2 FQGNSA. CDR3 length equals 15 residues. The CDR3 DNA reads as TGTGCCAGCAGCTCGCAACGGAACTGGGACACTGAAGCTTTCTTT. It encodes CASSSQRNWDTEAFF.

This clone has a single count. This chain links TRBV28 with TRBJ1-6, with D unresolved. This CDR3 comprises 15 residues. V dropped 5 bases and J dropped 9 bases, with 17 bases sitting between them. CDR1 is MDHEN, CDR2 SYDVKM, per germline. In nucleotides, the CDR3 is TGTGCCAGCAGTCGACCCCAGGAAAGGAGTTCACCCCTCCACTTT. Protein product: CASSRPQERSSPLHF.

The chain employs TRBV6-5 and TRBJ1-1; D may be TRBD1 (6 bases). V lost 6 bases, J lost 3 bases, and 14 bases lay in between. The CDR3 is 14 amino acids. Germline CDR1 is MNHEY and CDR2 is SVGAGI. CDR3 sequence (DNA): TGTGCCAGCAGGGGAGAACAGGGCTACACTGAAGCTTTCTTT. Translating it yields CASRGEQGYTEAFF.